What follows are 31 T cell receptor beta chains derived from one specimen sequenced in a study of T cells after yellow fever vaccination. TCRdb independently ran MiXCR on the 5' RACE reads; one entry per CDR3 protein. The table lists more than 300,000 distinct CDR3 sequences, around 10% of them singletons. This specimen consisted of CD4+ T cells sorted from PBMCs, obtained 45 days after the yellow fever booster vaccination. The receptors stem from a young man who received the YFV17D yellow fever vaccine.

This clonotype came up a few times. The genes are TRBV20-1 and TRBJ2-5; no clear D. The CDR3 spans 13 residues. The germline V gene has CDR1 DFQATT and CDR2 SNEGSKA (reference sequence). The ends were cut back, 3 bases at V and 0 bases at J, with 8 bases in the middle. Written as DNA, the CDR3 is TGCAGTGCTAGTGCCACCGACCAAGAGACCCAGTACTTC. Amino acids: CSASATDQETQYF.

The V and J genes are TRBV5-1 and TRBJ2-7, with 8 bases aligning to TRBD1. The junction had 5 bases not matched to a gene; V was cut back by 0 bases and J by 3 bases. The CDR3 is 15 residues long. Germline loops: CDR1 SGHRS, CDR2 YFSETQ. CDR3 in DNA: TGCGCCAGCAGCTTGGGCGGGGACAGGATCTACGAGCAGTACTTC. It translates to CASSLGGDRIYEQYF.

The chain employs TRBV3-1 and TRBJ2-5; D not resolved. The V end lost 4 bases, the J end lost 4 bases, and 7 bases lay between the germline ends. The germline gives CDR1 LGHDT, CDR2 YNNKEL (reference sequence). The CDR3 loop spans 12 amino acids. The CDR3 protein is CASSRPPETQYF. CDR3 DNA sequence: TGTGCCAGCAGCCGCCCCCCAGAGACCCAGTACTTC.

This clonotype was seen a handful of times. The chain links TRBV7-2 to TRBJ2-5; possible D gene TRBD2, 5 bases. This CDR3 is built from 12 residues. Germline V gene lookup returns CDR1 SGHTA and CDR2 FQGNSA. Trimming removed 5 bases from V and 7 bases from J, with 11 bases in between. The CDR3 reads CASSPDYGTQYF. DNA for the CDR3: TGTGCCAGCAGCCCCGACTATGGGACCCAGTACTTC.

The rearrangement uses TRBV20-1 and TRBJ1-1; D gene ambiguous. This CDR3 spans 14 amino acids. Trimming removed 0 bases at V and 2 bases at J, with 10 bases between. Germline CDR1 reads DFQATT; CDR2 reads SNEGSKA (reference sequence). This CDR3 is CSARDLAKNTEAFF. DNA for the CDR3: TGCAGTGCTAGAGATCTCGCCAAAAACACTGAAGCTTTCTTT.

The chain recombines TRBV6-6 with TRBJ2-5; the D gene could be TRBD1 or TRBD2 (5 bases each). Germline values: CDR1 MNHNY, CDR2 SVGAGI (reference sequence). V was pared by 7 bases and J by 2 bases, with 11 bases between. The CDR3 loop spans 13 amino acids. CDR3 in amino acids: CASKGRGQETQYF. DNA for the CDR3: TGTGCCAGCAAGGGACGGGGACAAGAGACCCAGTACTTC.

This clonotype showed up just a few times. DNA for the CDR3: TGTGCCAGCAGTTACCGGGGGACAGGGAGACAGCCCCAGCATTTT. It yields the protein CASSYRGTGRQPQHF. V and J are TRBV6-5 and TRBJ1-5, with 9 positions matching TRBD1. This CDR3 region has 15 residues. The junction had 6 bases not matched to a gene; V was cut back by 2 bases and J by 7 bases. From germline, CDR1 is MNHEY and CDR2 SVGAGI.

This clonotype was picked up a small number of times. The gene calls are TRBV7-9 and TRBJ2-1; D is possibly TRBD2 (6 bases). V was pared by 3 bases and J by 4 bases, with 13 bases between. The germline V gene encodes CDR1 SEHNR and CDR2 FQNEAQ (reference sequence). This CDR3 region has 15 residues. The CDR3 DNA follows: TGTGCCAGCAGCTTTGGGGGACTCGATTACAATGAGCAGTTCTTC. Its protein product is CASSFGGLDYNEQFF.

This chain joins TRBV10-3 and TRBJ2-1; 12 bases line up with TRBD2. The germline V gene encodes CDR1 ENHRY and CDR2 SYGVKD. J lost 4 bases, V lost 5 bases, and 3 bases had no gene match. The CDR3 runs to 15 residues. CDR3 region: CAISRTSGVYNEQFF. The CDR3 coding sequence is TGTGCCATCAGTAGGACTAGCGGGGTGTACAATGAGCAGTTCTTC.

The DNA of the CDR3 is TGTGCCAGCGGCCCAGCCAAAAACATTCAGTACTTC. Protein product: CASGPAKNIQYF. The rearrangement uses TRBV13 and TRBJ2-4; unclear D gene. Trimming took 8 bases from V and 0 from J, leaving 5 bases between them. From germline, CDR1 is PRHDT and CDR2 FYEKMQ (reference sequence). The CDR3 is made up of 12 amino acids.

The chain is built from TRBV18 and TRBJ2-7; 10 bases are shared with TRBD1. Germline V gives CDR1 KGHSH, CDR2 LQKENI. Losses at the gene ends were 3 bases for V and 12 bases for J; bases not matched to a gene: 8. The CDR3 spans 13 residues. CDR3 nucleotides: TGTGCCAGCTCACCTACCGGGACAGGGGTGGTGTACGTC. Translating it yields CASSPTGTGVVYV.

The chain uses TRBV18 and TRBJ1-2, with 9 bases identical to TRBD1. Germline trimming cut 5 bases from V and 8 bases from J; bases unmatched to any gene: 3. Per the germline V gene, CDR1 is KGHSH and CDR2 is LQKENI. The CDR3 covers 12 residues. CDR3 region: CASSSGQGGYTF. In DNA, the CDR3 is TGTGCCAGCTCATCGGGACAGGGCGGCTACACCTTC.

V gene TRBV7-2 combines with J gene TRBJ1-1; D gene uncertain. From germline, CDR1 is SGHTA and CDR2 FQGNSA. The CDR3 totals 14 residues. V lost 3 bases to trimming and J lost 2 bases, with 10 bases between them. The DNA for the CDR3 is TGTGCCAGCAGCTTGTACGCGGGAAACACTGAAGCTTTCTTT. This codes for CASSLYAGNTEAFF.

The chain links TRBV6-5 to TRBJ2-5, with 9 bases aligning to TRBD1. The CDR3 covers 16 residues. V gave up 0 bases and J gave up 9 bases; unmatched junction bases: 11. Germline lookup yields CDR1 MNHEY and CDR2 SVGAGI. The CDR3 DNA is TGTGCCAGCAGTTACTCGAGCCGGGACAGGGTTTGGGCCCAGTACTTC. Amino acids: CASSYSSRDRVWAQYF.

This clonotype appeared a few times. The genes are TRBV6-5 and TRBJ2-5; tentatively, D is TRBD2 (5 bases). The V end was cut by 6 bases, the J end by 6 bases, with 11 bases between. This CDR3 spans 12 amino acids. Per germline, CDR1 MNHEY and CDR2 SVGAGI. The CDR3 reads CASRGGGKTQYF. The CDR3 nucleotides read TGTGCCAGCAGAGGAGGTGGGAAGACCCAGTACTTC.

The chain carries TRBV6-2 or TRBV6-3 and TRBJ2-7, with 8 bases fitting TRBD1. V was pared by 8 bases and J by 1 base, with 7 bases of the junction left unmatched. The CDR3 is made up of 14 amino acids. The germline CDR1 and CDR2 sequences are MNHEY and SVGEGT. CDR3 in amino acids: CASVRQGTSYEQYF. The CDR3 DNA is TGTGCCAGCGTTAGACAGGGGACGTCCTACGAGCAGTACTTC.

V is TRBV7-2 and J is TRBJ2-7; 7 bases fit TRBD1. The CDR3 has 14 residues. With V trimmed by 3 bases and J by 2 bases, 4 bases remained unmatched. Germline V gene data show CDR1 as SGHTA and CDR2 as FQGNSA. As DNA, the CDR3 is TGTGCCAGCAGCTTGACAGACAGGGCCTACGAGCAGTACTTC. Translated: CASSLTDRAYEQYF.

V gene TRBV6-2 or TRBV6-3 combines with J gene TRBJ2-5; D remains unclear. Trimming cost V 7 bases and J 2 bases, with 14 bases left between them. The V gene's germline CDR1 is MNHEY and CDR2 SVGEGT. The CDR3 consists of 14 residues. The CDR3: CASKVKAVQETQYF. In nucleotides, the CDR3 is TGTGCCAGCAAGGTCAAGGCCGTGCAAGAGACCCAGTACTTC.

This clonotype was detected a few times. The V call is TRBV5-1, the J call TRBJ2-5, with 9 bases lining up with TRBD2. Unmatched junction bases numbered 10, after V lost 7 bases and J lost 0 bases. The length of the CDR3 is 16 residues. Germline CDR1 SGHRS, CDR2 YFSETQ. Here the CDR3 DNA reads TGCGCCAGCGGCCGCGGGGGGGCTGGGTACCAAGAGACCCAGTACTTC. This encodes CASGRGGAGYQETQYF. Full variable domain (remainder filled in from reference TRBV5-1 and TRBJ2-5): KAGVTQTPRYLIKTRGQQVTLSCSPISGHRSVSWYQQTPGQGLQFLFEYFSETQRNKGNFPGRFSGRQFSNSRSEMNVSTLELGDSALYLCASGRGGAGYQETQYFGPGTRLLVL.

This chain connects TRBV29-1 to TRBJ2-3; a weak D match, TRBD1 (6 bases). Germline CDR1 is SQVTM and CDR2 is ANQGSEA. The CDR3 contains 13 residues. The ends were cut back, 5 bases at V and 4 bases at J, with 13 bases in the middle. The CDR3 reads CSVSRDISDTQYF. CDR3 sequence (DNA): TGCAGCGTTTCTCGGGACATTTCAGATACGCAGTATTTT.

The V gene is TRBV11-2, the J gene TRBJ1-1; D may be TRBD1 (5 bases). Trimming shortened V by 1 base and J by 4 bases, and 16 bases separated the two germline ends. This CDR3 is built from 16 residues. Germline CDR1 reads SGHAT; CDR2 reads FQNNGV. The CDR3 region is CASSLGLGPRGTEAFF. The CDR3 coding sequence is TGTGCCAGCAGCTTAGGGCTGGGACCCCGGGGCACTGAAGCTTTCTTT.

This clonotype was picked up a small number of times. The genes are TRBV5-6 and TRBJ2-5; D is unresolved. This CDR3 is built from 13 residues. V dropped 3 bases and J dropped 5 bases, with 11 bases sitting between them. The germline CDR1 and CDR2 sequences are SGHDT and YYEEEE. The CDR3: CASSYRGVETQYF. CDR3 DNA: TGTGCCAGCAGCTATAGAGGTGTTGAGACCCAGTACTTC.

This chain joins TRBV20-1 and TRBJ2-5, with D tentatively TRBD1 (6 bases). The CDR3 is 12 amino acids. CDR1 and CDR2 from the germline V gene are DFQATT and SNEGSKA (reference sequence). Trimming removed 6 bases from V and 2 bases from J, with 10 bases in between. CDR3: CSAYRDQETQYF. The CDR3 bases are TGCAGTGCCTACAGGGATCAAGAGACCCAGTACTTC.

CDR3 loop: CASSSWTENYGYTF. The CDR3 DNA reads TGTGCCAGCAGTTCCTGGACAGAGAACTATGGCTACACCTTC. The chain recombines TRBV7-9 with TRBJ1-2; possibly TRBD1 for D (6 bases). The CDR3 has 14 residues. Trimming pared 6 bases from V and 2 bases from J, leaving 13 bases between. The V gene's germline CDR1 is SEHNR and CDR2 FQNEAQ (reference sequence).

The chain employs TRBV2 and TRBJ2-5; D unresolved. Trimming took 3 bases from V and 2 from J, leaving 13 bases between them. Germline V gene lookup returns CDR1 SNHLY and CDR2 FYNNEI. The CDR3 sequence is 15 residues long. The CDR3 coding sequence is TGTGCCAGCAGTGATCGGTTTGCCAGGCAAGAGACCCAGTACTTC. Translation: CASSDRFARQETQYF.

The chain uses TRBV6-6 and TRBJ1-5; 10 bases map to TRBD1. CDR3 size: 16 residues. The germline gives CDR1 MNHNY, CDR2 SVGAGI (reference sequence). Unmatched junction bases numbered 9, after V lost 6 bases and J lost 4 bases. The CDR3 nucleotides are TGTGCCAGCAGGAAGGGGACAGGGGTTGGGAATCAGCCCCAGCATTTT. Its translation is CASRKGTGVGNQPQHF.

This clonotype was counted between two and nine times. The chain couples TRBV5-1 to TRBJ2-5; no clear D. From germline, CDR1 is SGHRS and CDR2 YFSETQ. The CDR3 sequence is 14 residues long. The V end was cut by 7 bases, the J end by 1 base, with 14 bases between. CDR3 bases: TGCGCCAGCCGGCCGAGCCCGACCCAAGAGACCCAGTACTTC. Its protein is CASRPSPTQETQYF.

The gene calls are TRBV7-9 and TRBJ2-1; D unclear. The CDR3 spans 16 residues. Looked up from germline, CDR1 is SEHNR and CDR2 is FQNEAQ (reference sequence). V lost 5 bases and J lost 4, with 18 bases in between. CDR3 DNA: TGTGCCAGCAGCCCCTCACCGGGTACGGTGTACAATGAGCAGTTCTTC. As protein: CASSPSPGTVYNEQFF.

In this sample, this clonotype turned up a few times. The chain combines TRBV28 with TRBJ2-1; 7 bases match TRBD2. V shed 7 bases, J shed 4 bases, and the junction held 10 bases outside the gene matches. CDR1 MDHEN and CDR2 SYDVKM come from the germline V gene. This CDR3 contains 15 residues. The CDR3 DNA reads TGTGCCAGCACCCCTACTAGCGTTGGTTACAATGAGCAGTTCTTC. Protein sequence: CASTPTSVGYNEQFF.

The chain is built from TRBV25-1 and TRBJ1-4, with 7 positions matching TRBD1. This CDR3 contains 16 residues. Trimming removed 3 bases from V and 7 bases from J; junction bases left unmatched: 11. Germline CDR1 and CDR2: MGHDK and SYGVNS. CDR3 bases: TGTGCCAGCAGTGATTCAAAAAGGGGGCTGGGTGAAAAACTGTTTTTT. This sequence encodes CASSDSKRGLGEKLFF. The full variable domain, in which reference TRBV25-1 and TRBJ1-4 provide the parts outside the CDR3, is EADIYQTPRYLVIGTGKKITLECSQTMGHDKMYWYQQDPGMELHLIHYSYGVNSTEKGDLSSESTVSRIRTEHFPLTLESARPSHTSQYLCASSDSKRGLGEKLFFGSGTQLSVL.

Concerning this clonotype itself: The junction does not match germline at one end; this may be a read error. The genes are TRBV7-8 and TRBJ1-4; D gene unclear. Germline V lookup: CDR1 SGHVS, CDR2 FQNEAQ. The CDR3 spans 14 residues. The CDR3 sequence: CASSLHPTKEKLFF. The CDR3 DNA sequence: TGTGCCAGCAGCTTGCATCCCACTAAGGAAAAACTGTTTTTT.